These 25 T cell receptor beta chains originate from one sample sequenced in a study of beta chain features in type 1 diabetes. Antigens of these TCRs are unknown. Study results and caveats: The study found moderately but significantly shorter TCRB CDR3s in all four CD4+ subsets of Type 1 diabetes patients.

Expressed TCRB transcripts got sequenced, as all isolated RNA was reverse transcribed. Measured with immunoSEQ multiplex PCR; TCRdb has only the in-frame clones, and not every one. Here the sample spans 300,000 or so clones, approximately 13% being singletons. Sequencing input: naive CD4+ T cells from blood. The source of these receptors is a young woman with type 1 diabetes.

The rearrangement links TRBV6-6 to TRBJ2-1; a possible D gene is TRBD1 (6 bases). There are 13 residues in the CDR3. V was clipped by 7 bases and J by 3 bases, with 10 bases between them. In germline, CDR1 is MNHNY, CDR2 SVGAGI (reference sequence). DNA of the CDR3: TGTGCCAGCAAGCAGGGGAACTACAATGAGCAGTTCTTC. This gives the protein CASKQGNYNEQFF.

The genes are TRBV10-2 and TRBJ2-5; possibly TRBD2 for D (6 bases). Germline V gene sequence: CDR1 WSHSY, CDR2 SAAADI. Between the trimmed V and J ends, which lost 5 bases and 4 bases, there was a span of 14 bases. The CDR3 has 14 amino acids. The CDR3 DNA sequence: TGCGCCAGCAGTCGGGAGCTGGCGGGAGAGACCCAGTACTTC. Protein: CASSRELAGETQYF.

This clone has only a few counts. The chain combines TRBV4-2 with TRBJ2-7, with a tentative D call TRBD2 (5 bases). Trimming took off 0 bases at V and 4 bases at J, with 19 bases between the two ends. The CDR3 is 17 amino acids. Germline CDR1 LGHNA, CDR2 YNFKEQ. CDR3 region: CASSQEGRSGPKYEQYF. Written as DNA, the CDR3 is TGTGCCAGCAGCCAAGAGGGAAGGAGCGGACCAAAATACGAGCAGTACTTC.

There are a few counts of this clone. Written as DNA, the CDR3 is TGTGCCAGTAGCAGGACTAGCGGGGTACTGACCCAGTACTTC. Its protein product is CASSRTSGVLTQYF. The chain employs TRBV28 and TRBJ2-5; 12 nucleotides line up with TRBD2. The CDR3 sequence is 14 residues long. V trimming: 9 bases; J trimming: 7 bases; junction bases outside the gene matches: 9. Germline-derived CDR1 and CDR2 are MDHEN and SYDVKM.

This clone was picked up a small number of times. This chain links TRBV4-3 with TRBJ2-3; 11 bases line up with TRBD2. This CDR3 is 16 amino acids long. The trim removed 0 bases at V and 4 bases at J, leaving 3 bases unmatched. Germline V CDR1 and CDR2: LGHNA, YSLEER. In DNA, the CDR3 is TGCGCCAGCAGCCAAGAAGGTAGCGGGAGGGCAGATACGCAGTATTTT. Amino acid sequence: CASSQEGSGRADTQYF.

The J gene is TRBJ2-1, the V gene TRBV28; 7 bases align to TRBD1. V lost 6 bases to trimming and J lost 5 bases; unmatched junction nucleotides: 7. The CDR3 extends over 14 amino acids. Germline V CDR1 and CDR2: MDHEN, SYDVKM. CDR3 nucleotide sequence: TGTGCCAGCAGGCCCGGGACAGTTCACAATGAGCAGTTCTTC. Its protein is CASRPGTVHNEQFF.

This clone was found a few times. J is TRBJ2-3 and V is TRBV29-1, with D uncertain. The V gene lost 1 base and the J gene lost 0 bases, with 11 bases spanning the gap. Germline V CDR1 and CDR2: SQVTM, ANQGSEA. CDR3 length: 15 residues. The CDR3 DNA reads as TGCAGCGTTGAAGGTCTAGGCCAAAGCACAGATACGCAGTATTTT. Amino acids: CSVEGLGQSTDTQYF.

A few counts support this clone. V usage is TRBV19 and J usage is TRBJ1-2; 12 bases map to TRBD1. Looked up from germline, CDR1 is LNHDA and CDR2 is SQIVND (reference sequence). Trimming cost V 10 bases and J 2 bases; bases outside gene matches: 2. This CDR3 region has 13 residues. The CDR3 coding sequence is TGTGCCACTGGGACAGGGGGCAACTATGGCTACACCTTC. It specifies CATGTGGNYGYTF.

This clone showed up just a few times. V usage is TRBV6-5 and J usage is TRBJ1-1; D remains unclear. This CDR3 is built from 15 residues. CDR1 is MNHEY and CDR2 is SVGAGI in the germline V gene. V was cut by 5 bases and J by 6 bases, with 19 bases left in between. The CDR3 is CASSTSVGALPEAFF. The CDR3 nucleotides read TGTGCCAGCAGTACCTCAGTGGGAGCTTTGCCTGAAGCTTTCTTT.

The table lists this clone with a few counts. The chain employs TRBV5-1 and TRBJ2-3; 8 bases match TRBD1. Germline V gene sequence: CDR1 SGHRS, CDR2 YFSETQ. CDR3 length: 15 residues. V dropped 2 bases and J dropped 2; count of bases not matched to a gene: 4. Here the CDR3 DNA reads TGCGCCAGCAGCTTCCAGGGGGCCTCCACAGATACGCAGTATTTT. It encodes CASSFQGASTDTQYF. The entire variable domain, with the rest obtained from reference TRBV5-1 and TRBJ2-3, is as follows: KAGVTQTPRYLIKTRGQQVTLSCSPISGHRSVSWYQQTPGQGLQFLFEYFSETQRNKGNFPGRFSGRQFSNSRSEMNVSTLELGDSALYLCASSFQGASTDTQYFGPGTRLTVL.

The CDR3 region is CSVGLAGGSYNEQFF. The CDR3 DNA sequence: TGCAGCGTCGGACTAGCGGGGGGCTCCTACAATGAGCAGTTCTTC. The chain combines TRBV29-1 with TRBJ2-1, with 14 nucleotides matching TRBD2. Germline CDR1 SQVTM, CDR2 ANQGSEA. Trimming removed 6 bases from V and 0 bases from J; junction bases left unmatched: 1. The CDR3 runs 15 residues.

This chain joins TRBV29-1 and TRBJ2-3, with 10 bases matching TRBD2. Germline loops: CDR1 SQVTM, CDR2 ANQGSEA. The CDR3 runs 14 residues. Trimming removed 6 bases from V and 2 bases from J; junction bases left unmatched: 5. CDR3 nucleotide sequence: TGCAGCGTGGACGGACTAGCGGACACAGATACGCAGTATTTT. Its protein product is CSVDGLADTDTQYF.

This clone appeared a few times. The chain joins TRBV6-1 to TRBJ2-3, with D possibly TRBD1 on 6 matching bases. The germline V gene has CDR1 MNHNS and CDR2 SASEGT. There are 15 residues in the CDR3. V was cut by 3 bases and J by 2 bases, with 12 bases left in between. The CDR3 region is CASSDGDIPTDTQYF. Written as DNA, the CDR3 is TGTGCCAGCAGTGACGGGGACATCCCCACAGATACGCAGTATTTT.

This clone was seen a handful of times. This chain's CDR3 is CASRIQTAGYGYTF. The CDR3 nucleotides are TGTGCCAGCAGGATCCAGACAGCAGGCTATGGCTACACCTTC. V and J are TRBV7-2 and TRBJ1-2, with a weak D call TRBD1 (5 bases). CDR1 is SGHTA and CDR2 is FQGNSA in the germline V gene. V lost 6 bases to trimming and J lost 4 bases, with 15 bases between them. The CDR3 extends over 14 amino acids.

This chain links TRBV28 with TRBJ1-2; 9 nucleotides match TRBD1. The germline CDR1 and CDR2 sequences are MDHEN and SYDVKM. J gave up 2 bases and V 8 bases, and 12 bases lay outside the gene matches. The CDR3 covers 16 residues. The CDR3 sequence: CASARTGASLNYGYTF. The CDR3 coding sequence is TGTGCCAGCGCCAGGACAGGGGCCTCCCTAAACTATGGCTACACCTTC.

This clone has a handful of counts. This chain connects TRBV7-3 to TRBJ2-1, with D possibly being TRBD2 (7 bases). CDR3 size: 13 residues. The germline gives CDR1 SGHTA, CDR2 FQGTGA. V lost 4 bases, J lost 10 bases, and 14 bases lay in between. The CDR3 nucleotides are TGTGCCAGCAGCTGGTCCAGCGGGACAGAGCAGTTCTTC. It translates to CASSWSSGTEQFF.

This clone appeared a few times. The chain is built from TRBV5-1 and TRBJ2-2; D is possibly TRBD2 (5 bases). CDR3 size: 15 residues. The germline gives CDR1 SGHRS, CDR2 YFSETQ. V was shortened by 1 base and J by 3 bases, with 10 bases between the two germline ends. The CDR3 bases are TGCGCCAGCAGCTTGCTGGGAGACGACACCGGGGAGCTGTTTTTT. The encoded protein is CASSLLGDDTGELFF.

The chain has TRBV5-1 and TRBJ1-1, with a possible D match to TRBD1 (6 bases). This CDR3 has 14 residues. The germline V gene has CDR1 SGHRS and CDR2 YFSETQ. V lost 4 bases and J lost 4, with 14 bases in between. CDR3 sequence: CASSHSGVGTEAFF. The CDR3 nucleotides read TGCGCCAGCAGCCATTCAGGGGTGGGCACTGAAGCTTTCTTT.

The chain employs TRBV30 and TRBJ2-7, with 7 nucleotides matching TRBD1. V lost 2 bases to trimming and J lost 2 bases; unmatched junction nucleotides: 3. The CDR3 runs 13 residues. The V gene's germline CDR1 is GTSNPN and CDR2 SVGIG (reference sequence). The CDR3 loop reads CAWSRQGPYEQYV. In DNA, the CDR3 is TGTGCCTGGAGTCGACAGGGACCCTACGAGCAGTACGTC.

The V gene is TRBV7-3, the J gene TRBJ2-1, with 13 bases aligning to TRBD2. Looked up from germline, CDR1 is SGHTA and CDR2 is FQGTGA. The CDR3 contains 14 residues. Unmatched junction bases numbered 3, after V lost 5 bases and J lost 8 bases. The CDR3 DNA is TGTGCCAGCAGCATACTAGCGGGAGGGTATGAGCAGTTCTTC. This encodes CASSILAGGYEQFF.

This clone has just a few counts. CDR3 loop: CASSSSSGRRTDTQYF. CDR3 nucleotides: TGTGCCAGCAGCTCTTCTAGCGGGAGGAGGACAGATACGCAGTATTTT. The chain recombines TRBV5-4 with TRBJ2-3, with 11 positions matching TRBD2. Germline CDR1 is SGHNT and CDR2 is YYREEE (reference sequence). The CDR3 spans 16 residues. V trimming: 3 bases; J trimming: 3 bases; junction bases outside the gene matches: 6.

This clone was observed a few times. The rearrangement joins TRBV18 to TRBJ1-1, with TRBD1 as a possible D gene (6 bases). The CDR3 loop spans 14 amino acids. CDR1 and CDR2 (germline): KGHSH, LQKENI. Trimming cost V 4 bases and J 0 bases, with 9 bases left between them. CDR3 protein: CASSQDSLNTEAFF. DNA of the CDR3: TGTGCCAGCTCACAGGACAGCCTGAACACTGAAGCTTTCTTT.

The rearrangement links TRBV28 to TRBJ2-1; D perhaps matches TRBD1 (6 bases). The CDR3 extends over 10 amino acids. CDR1 is MDHEN, CDR2 SYDVKM, per germline. V was cut by 6 bases and J by 15 bases, with 12 bases left in between. The CDR3 sequence is CASSSGQRFF. The DNA for the CDR3 is TGTGCCAGCAGCTCGGGACAAAGGTTCTTC.

This clone has just a few counts. V usage is TRBV7-2 and J usage is TRBJ1-5; a weak D match, TRBD1 (5 bases). Between the trimmed V and J ends, which lost 1 base and 2 bases, there was a span of 15 bases. This CDR3 spans 17 amino acids. In germline, CDR1 is SGHTA, CDR2 FQGNSA. CDR3 in DNA: TGTGCCAGCAGCTTAGGGACGGGGCGGGGCGGCAATCAGCCCCAGCATTTT. Protein sequence: CASSLGTGRGGNQPQHF.

This clone was observed a few times. The chain employs TRBV14 and TRBJ1-1; possibly TRBD1 for D (6 bases). In germline, CDR1 is SGHDN, CDR2 FVKESK. CDR3 length equals 15 residues. The V gene lost 3 bases and the J gene lost 3 bases, with 14 bases spanning the gap. Here the CDR3 reads CASSQIGQPDTEAFF. CDR3 nucleotides: TGTGCCAGCAGCCAGATAGGACAGCCCGACACTGAAGCTTTCTTT.